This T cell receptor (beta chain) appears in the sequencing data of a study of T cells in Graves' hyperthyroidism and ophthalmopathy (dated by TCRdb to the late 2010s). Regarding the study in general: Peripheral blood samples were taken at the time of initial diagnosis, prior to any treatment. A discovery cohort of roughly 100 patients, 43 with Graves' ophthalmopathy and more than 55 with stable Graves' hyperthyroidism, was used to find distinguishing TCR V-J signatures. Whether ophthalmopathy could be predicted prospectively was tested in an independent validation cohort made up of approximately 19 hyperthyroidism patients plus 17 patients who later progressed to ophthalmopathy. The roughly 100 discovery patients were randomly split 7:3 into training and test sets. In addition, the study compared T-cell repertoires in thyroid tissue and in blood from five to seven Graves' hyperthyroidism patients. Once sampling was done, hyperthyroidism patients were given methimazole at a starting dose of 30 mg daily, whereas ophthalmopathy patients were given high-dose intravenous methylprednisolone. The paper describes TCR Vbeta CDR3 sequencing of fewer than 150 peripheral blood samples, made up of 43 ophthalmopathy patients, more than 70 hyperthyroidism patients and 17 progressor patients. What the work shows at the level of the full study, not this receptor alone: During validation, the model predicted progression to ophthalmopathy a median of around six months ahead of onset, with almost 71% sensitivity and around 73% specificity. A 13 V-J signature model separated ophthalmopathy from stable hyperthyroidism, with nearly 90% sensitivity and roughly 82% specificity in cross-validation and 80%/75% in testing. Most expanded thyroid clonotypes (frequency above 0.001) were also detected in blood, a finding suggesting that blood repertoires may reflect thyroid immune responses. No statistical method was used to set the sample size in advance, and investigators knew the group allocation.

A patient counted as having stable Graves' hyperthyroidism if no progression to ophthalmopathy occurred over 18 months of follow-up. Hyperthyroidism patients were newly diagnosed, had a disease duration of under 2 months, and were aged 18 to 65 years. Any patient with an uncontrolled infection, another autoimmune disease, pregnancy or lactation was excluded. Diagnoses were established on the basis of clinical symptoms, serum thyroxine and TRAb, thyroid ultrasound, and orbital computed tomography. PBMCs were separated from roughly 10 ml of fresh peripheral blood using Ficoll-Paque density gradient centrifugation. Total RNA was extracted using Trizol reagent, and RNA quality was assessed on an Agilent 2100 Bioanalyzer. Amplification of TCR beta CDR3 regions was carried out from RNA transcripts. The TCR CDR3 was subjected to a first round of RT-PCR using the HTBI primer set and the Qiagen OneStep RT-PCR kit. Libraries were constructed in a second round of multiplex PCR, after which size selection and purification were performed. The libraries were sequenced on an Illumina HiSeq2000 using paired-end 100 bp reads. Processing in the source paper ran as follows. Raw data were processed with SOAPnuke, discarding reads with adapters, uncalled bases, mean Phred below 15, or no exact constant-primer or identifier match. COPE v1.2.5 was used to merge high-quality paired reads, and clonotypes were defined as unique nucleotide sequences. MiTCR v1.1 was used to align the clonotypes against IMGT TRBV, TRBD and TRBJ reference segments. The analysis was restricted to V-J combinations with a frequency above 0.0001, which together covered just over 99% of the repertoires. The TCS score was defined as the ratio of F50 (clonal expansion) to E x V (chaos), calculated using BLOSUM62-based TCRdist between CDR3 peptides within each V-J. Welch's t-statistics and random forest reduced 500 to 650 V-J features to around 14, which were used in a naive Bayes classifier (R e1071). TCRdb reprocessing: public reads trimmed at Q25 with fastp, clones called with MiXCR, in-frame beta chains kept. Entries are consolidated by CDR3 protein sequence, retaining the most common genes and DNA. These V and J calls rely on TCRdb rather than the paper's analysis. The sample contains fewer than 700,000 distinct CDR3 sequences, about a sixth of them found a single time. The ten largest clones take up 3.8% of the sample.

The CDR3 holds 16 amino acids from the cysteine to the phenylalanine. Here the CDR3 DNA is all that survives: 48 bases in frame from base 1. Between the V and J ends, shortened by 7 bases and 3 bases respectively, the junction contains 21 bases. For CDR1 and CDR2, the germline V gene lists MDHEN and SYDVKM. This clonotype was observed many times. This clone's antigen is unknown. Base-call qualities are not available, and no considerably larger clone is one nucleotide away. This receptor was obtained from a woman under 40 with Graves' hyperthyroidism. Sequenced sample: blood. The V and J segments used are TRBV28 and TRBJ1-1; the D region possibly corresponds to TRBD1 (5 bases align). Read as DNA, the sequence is TGTGCCAGCACCCCAGCGGTGTTAGGCAGGGACACTGAAGCTTTCTTT. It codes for CASTPAVLGRDTEAFF.